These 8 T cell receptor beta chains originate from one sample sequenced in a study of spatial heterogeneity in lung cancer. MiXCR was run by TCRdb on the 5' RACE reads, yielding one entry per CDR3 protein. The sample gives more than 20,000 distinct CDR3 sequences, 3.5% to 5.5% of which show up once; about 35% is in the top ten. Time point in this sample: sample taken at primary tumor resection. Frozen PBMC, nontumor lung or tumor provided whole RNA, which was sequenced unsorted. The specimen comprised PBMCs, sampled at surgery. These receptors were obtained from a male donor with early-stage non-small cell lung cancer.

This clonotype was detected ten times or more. CDR3 DNA sequence: TGTGCCAGCAGCTTCGTTGACAGGGGCTATGGCTACACCTTC. It translates to CASSFVDRGYGYTF. V is TRBV11-2 and J is TRBJ1-2, with TRBD1 matching 8 bases. The J segment lost 4 bases and the V segment lost 3 bases, leaving 4 bases of the junction unmatched. The CDR3 spans 14 residues. Germline V gene lookup returns CDR1 SGHAT and CDR2 FQNNGV.

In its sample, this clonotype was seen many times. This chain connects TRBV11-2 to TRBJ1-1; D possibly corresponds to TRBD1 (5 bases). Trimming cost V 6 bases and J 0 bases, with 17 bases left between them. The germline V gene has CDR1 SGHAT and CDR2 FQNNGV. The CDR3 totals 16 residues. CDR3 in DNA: TGTGCCAGCAGAGGATTTGGGGGGTTCATGAACACTGAAGCTTTCTTT. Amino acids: CASRGFGGFMNTEAFF.

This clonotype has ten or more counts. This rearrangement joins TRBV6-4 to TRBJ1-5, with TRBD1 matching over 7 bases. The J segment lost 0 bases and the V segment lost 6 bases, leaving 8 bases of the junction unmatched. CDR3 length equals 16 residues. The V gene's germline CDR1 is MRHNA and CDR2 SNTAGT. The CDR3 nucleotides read TGTGCCAGCAGGGGACAGATAGTCTATAGCAATCAGCCCCAGCATTTT. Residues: CASRGQIVYSNQPQHF.

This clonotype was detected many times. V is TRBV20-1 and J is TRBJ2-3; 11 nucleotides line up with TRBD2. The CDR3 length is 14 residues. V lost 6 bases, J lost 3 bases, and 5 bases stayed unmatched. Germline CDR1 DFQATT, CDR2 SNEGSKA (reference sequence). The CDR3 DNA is TGCAGTGCGCGCCTAGCGGGGGGTACAGATACGCAGTATTTT. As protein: CSARLAGGTDTQYF.

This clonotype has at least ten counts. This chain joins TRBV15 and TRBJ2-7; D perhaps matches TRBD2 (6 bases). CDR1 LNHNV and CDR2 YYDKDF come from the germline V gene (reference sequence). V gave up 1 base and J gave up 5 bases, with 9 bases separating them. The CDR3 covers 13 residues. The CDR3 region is CATSRGRGDEQYF. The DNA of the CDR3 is TGTGCCACCAGCAGAGGGAGGGGCGACGAGCAGTACTTC.

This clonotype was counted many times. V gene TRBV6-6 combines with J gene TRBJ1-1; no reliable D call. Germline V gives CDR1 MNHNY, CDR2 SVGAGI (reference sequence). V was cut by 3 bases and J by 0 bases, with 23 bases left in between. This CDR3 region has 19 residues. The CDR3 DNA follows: TGTGCCAGCAGTTATCGTATGTTATCTAAAACGGGCATGAACACTGAAGCTTTCTTT. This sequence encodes CASSYRMLSKTGMNTEAFF.

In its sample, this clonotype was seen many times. For the CDR3, the DNA is TGCAGTGCTCGACCGGCGGGCGGGCTCACAGATACGCAGTATTTT. This sequence encodes CSARPAGGLTDTQYF. This sequence joins TRBV20-1 and TRBJ2-3, with a possible D match to TRBD2 (5 bases). CDR3 length: 15 amino acids. Germline CDR1 and CDR2: DFQATT and SNEGSKA (reference sequence). V was trimmed by 5 bases and J by 2 bases, leaving 17 bases between them.

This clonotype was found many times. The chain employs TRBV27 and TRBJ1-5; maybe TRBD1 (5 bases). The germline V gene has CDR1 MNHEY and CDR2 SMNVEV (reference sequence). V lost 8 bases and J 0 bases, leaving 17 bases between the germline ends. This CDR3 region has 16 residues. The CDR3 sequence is CASSQRWGSSNQPQHF. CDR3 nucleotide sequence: TGTGCCAGCTCCCAACGGTGGGGGAGTAGCAATCAGCCCCAGCATTTT.